The T cell receptor (beta chain) described here comes from a study of Ad26.COV2.S vaccination and SARS-CoV-2 variants. The germline V gene has CDR1 LNHDA and CDR2 SQIVND (reference sequence). The CDR3 has 13 amino acids. V was trimmed by 3 bases and J by 2 bases, leaving 7 bases between them. Produced via immunoSEQ multiplex PCR; TCRdb's table is partial and in-frame only. This sample yields roughly 460,000 clones, of which approximately 90% are seen a single time; roughly 1.7% belongs to the top ten. Treatment noted: 15 to 20 received Ad26.COV2.S at low or high dose, single or two shots; a few received placebo; per-sample allocation not given. Sampling was performed 63 days after the first vaccine or placebo injection.

Here the sequenced sample was peripheral blood, taken in a trial of Ad26.COV2.S vaccine versus placebo. This TCR derives from a person between 18 and 60 years old who received the Ad26.COV2.S COVID-19 vaccine or a placebo. V and J are TRBV19 and TRBJ2-5; D call uncertain. The CDR3 nucleotides read TGTGCCAGTAGTATTACGTTGCAAGAGACCCAGTACTTC. This translates into CASSITLQETQYF.